Each of the 30 T cell receptor beta chains below was sequenced from the same sample in a study of molecular identifiers for immune sequencing clone quantification (dated by TCRdb to 2017 to 2018). Libraries were prepared through PCR. Reads for this sample came from a NextSeq 500. The public sequencing data were trimmed at Q25 with fastp and processed into clonotypes with MiXCR by TCRdb, which kept only in-frame beta chains. Each entry merges the rows of one CDR3 protein and shows their most common DNA and genes. This sample holds some 580,000 distinct CDR3 sequences; roughly 27% were observed only once. The ten biggest clones cover 0.75% to 0.8% of the sample. The sequenced material came from naive CD8+ T cells from blood, with Jurkat cell RNA spiked in. The cell subset or site label of this sample denotes: FACS-sorted CD8+CD4-CCR7+CD45RA+ naive T cells. The receptors come from a human donor in good health. Some libraries in this study had Jurkat cell RNA spiked in.

This clonotype has just a few counts. At one end, the junction sequence differs from germline, possibly due to a read error. This chain uses TRBV28 with TRBJ1-5, with a possible D match to TRBD1 (5 bases). CDR3 length equals 16 residues. Germline CDR1 and CDR2: MDHEN and SYDVKM. This CDR3 is CASSLIGHYSDQPQHF. CDR3 nucleotides: TGTGCCAGCAGTTTAATAGGACATTATAGCGATCAGCCCCAGCATTTT.

This clonotype was detected ten times or more. Here the CDR3 reads CASSLLLTEAFF. Written as DNA, the CDR3 is TGTGCCAGCAGCTTATTGTTGACTGAAGCTTTCTTT. The chain couples TRBV5-6 to TRBJ1-1, with no clear D. V lost 2 bases and J 5 bases, leaving 7 bases between the germline ends. CDR1 and CDR2 (germline): SGHDT, YYEEEE. The CDR3 runs 12 residues.

This clonotype was seen only a few times. The chain is built from TRBV20-1 and TRBJ2-1; TRBD2 is a possible D gene (5 bases). This CDR3 has 14 residues. From germline, CDR1 is DFQATT and CDR2 SNEGSKA (reference sequence). V was clipped by 2 bases and J by 2 bases, with 10 bases between them. The chain's CDR3 is CSARLVRAYNEQFF. In nucleotides, the CDR3 is TGCAGTGCTAGATTGGTGCGGGCCTACAATGAGCAGTTCTTC.

This clonotype came up many times. The chain recombines TRBV7-8 with TRBJ2-7, with D possibly being TRBD2 (5 bases). CDR3 length: 15 residues. Per the germline V gene, CDR1 is SGHVS and CDR2 is FQNEAQ. Trimming stripped 5 bases from V and 0 bases from J, with 14 bases between. The CDR3 sequence: CASSPMAGSSYEQYF. The CDR3, as DNA: TGTGCCAGCAGCCCGATGGCTGGGAGCTCCTACGAGCAGTACTTC.

A note on this clonotype: The junction departs from the called germline gene at one end, perhaps through a read error. The CDR3 coding sequence is TGCAGTGCTAGCGATCGGGCGGCCTACCAAGAGTCCCAGTACTTC. Protein: CSASDRAAYQESQYF. V and J are TRBV20-1 and TRBJ2-5; D gene unclear. Germline CDR1 is DFQATT and CDR2 is SNEGSKA (reference sequence). There are 15 residues in the CDR3.

This clonotype was counted ten times or more. The J gene is TRBJ2-5, the V gene TRBV12-3 or TRBV12-4, with D uncertain. The V end lost 1 base, the J end lost 5 bases, and 8 bases lay between the germline ends. CDR3 size: 13 residues. This CDR3 is CASSLVNSETQYF. The CDR3 DNA follows: TGTGCCAGCAGTTTAGTCAATTCGGAGACCCAGTACTTC.

This clonotype was found many times. The V and J genes are TRBV6-5 and TRBJ2-7; perhaps TRBD2 as D (6 bases). V lost 8 bases and J 4 bases, leaving 30 bases between the germline ends. CDR1 is MNHEY and CDR2 is SVGAGI in the germline V gene. This CDR3 region has 18 residues. The CDR3 nucleotides read TGTGCCAGCTCCCCGAATTGGGGGAGGAGAGGGAGTGAGTACGAGCAGTACTTC. Its protein product is CASSPNWGRRGSEYEQYF.

Worth noting for this clonotype: At one of its ends the junction is not consistent with the germline gene, which may arise from a read error. The chain employs TRBV19 and TRBJ1-1; D remains unclear. There are 15 residues in the CDR3. Germline CDR1 and CDR2: LNHDA and SQIVND (reference sequence). CDR3: CASSMSRARHTAAFF. CDR3 bases: TGTGCCAGTAGTATGTCGAGGGCCCGACACACTGCAGCTTTCTTT.

The chain employs TRBV4-3 and TRBJ1-1; D gene ambiguous. The CDR3 extends over 15 amino acids. Trimming left V 1 base short and J 6 bases short, with 15 bases between. Germline-derived CDR1 and CDR2 are LGHNA and YSLEER. The CDR3 nucleotides read TGCGCCAGCAGCCAAGGTAGAGGTTTTTATTCTGAAGCTTTCTTT. Protein: CASSQGRGFYSEAFF.

This clonotype was seen a few times. The chain uses TRBV25-1 and TRBJ1-1, with unresolved D. Germline loops: CDR1 MGHDK, CDR2 SYGVNS. This CDR3 comprises 13 residues. V was shortened by 7 bases and J by 4 bases, with 13 bases between the two germline ends. The DNA of the CDR3 is TGTGCCAGCACCCATCTGGGAGGCACTGAAGCTTTCTTT. Residues: CASTHLGGTEAFF.

This clonotype has more than one count but fewer than ten. The chain joins TRBV3-1 to TRBJ2-2; no clear D gene. CDR1 and CDR2 from the germline V gene are LGHDT and YNNKEL (reference sequence). The CDR3 contains 14 residues. With 2 bases removed from V and 8 bases from J, the gap between germline ends came to 12 bases. CDR3 coding DNA: TGTGCCAGCAGCCAACCTGGCCTGGTAGGGGAGCTGTTTTTT. This translates into CASSQPGLVGELFF.

On this clonotype itself: This may stem from a read error, because a much larger clone lies one nucleotide away. The chain is built from TRBV20-1 and TRBJ1-4; D gene uncertain. The germline gives CDR1 DFQATT, CDR2 SNEGSKA (reference sequence). The CDR3 length is 14 residues. In DNA form, the CDR3 reads TGCGGTGCTAGAGATCCCCGGTTTGGTGAAAAACTGTTTTTT. Translating gives CGARDPRFGEKLFF.

This chain connects TRBV19 to TRBJ2-5; the D gene could be TRBD1 or TRBD2 (6 bases each). The CDR3 length is 14 residues. V shed 6 bases and J shed 1 base, with 12 bases lying between them. Germline V lookup: CDR1 LNHDA, CDR2 SQIVND (reference sequence). In DNA, the CDR3 is TGTGCCAGTAGGTCGGGGGCATCCCAAGAGACCCAGTACTTC. This encodes CASRSGASQETQYF.

This clonotype was seen just once. Possible read error: a much larger clone is one base away. The V and J genes are TRBV6-2 or TRBV6-3 and TRBJ2-7; a weak D match, TRBD2 (6 bases). The V gene's germline CDR1 is MNHEY and CDR2 SVGEGT. The CDR3 consists of 14 residues. Trimming cost V 11 bases and J 1 base, with 18 bases left between them. The CDR3 protein is CARSPFGGSYEQYF. The CDR3 DNA sequence: TGTGCCCGCTCGCCCTTTGGGGGGTCCTACGAGCAGTACTTC.

This clonotype was detected ten times or more. One end of the junction is discordant with germline, which a read error may explain. The chain links TRBV12-3 or TRBV12-4 to TRBJ2-2, with 9 bases that match TRBD2. CDR3 length: 15 amino acids. CDR3 in DNA: TGTGCCAGCAGCTTAGCGGGAGATTACACCGGGGAGCTGTTTTTT. Translation: CASSLAGDYTGELFF.

Worth noting for this clonotype: A clone one base away is much larger, so this may be a read error. This chain connects TRBV27 to TRBJ2-5; the D gene is possibly TRBD2 (6 bases). Looked up from germline, CDR1 is MNHEY and CDR2 is SMNVEV (reference sequence). Trimming stripped 3 bases from V and 2 bases from J, with 10 bases between. CDR3 length equals 14 residues. The CDR3: CASSFAGQQETQYF. CDR3 DNA: TGTGCCAGCAGTTTCGCGGGGCAACAAGAGACCCAGTACTTC.

This clonotype was counted many times. This chain links TRBV7-9 with TRBJ1-5, with D uncertain. CDR1 and CDR2 from the germline V gene are SEHNR and FQNEAQ (reference sequence). V lost 1 base to trimming and J lost 3 bases, with 16 bases between them. The CDR3 covers 17 residues. The CDR3 here is CASSLDLGSGANQPQHF. CDR3 DNA sequence: TGTGCCAGCAGCTTAGATCTGGGGTCGGGTGCCAATCAGCCCCAGCATTTT.

Worth noting for this clonotype: A much bigger clone sits one base away, suggesting this may be a read error. The conserved closing phenylalanine or tryptophan is absent in this CDR3, likely reflecting a read error. The V gene is TRBV5-1, the J gene TRBJ2-7; unclear D gene. The CDR3 length is 13 residues. Germline CDR1 is SGHRS and CDR2 is YFSETQ. V was shortened by 4 bases and J by 1 base, with 9 bases between the two germline ends. CDR3: CASSRVGSYEQYS. CDR3 DNA: TGCGCCAGCAGCAGGGTTGGGTCCTACGAGCAGTACTCC.

This clonotype was detected many times. CDR3 DNA: TGTGCCAGCAGCCATCCAGGGGCCGCCGAAGCTTTCTTT. Its translation is CASSHPGAAEAFF. The chain links TRBV7-8 to TRBJ1-1; possible D gene TRBD1, 6 bases. This CDR3 has 13 amino acids. With 5 bases removed from V and 8 bases from J, the gap between germline ends came to 15 bases. Germline CDR1 SGHVS, CDR2 FQNEAQ.

This clonotype was found many times. This CDR3 is CASSILPGTGGAGANVLTF. CDR3 in DNA: TGTGCCAGCAGCATCCTCCCCGGGACAGGGGGCGCTGGGGCCAACGTCCTGACTTTC. The chain links TRBV7-6 to TRBJ2-6, with TRBD1 matching over 12 bases. Germline-derived CDR1 and CDR2 are SGHVS and FNYEAQ. After removal of 5 bases from V and 2 bases from J, the junction contained 10 bases not matched to a gene. This CDR3 has 19 residues.

This clonotype was detected a few times. The chain recombines TRBV15 with TRBJ2-1; 8 nucleotides match TRBD1. V shed 1 base, J shed 2 bases, and the junction held 7 bases outside the gene matches. The germline V gene has CDR1 LNHNV and CDR2 YYDKDF (reference sequence). CDR3 length: 17 residues. The CDR3 bases are TGTGCCACCAGCAGAGGCGTAGGACAGGGCACCTACAATGAGCAGTTCTTC. This gives the protein CATSRGVGQGTYNEQFF.

The rearrangement links TRBV7-6 to TRBJ1-2; D uncertain. The CDR3 consists of 13 residues. V was pared by 5 bases and J by 0 bases, with 7 bases between. CDR1 and CDR2 (germline): SGHVS, FNYEAQ. CDR3 sequence reads: CASSPETNYGYTF. CDR3 sequence (DNA): TGTGCCAGCAGCCCAGAGACTAACTATGGCTACACCTTC.

This clonotype was counted many times. CDR3 in DNA: TGTGCCAGCAGTCTGTTTAACGCGGAAGCCGGAGTCACCCAGTACTTC. Protein sequence: CASSLFNAEAGVTQYF. The chain combines TRBV12-3 or TRBV12-4 with TRBJ2-5; D uncertain. This CDR3 spans 16 amino acids. V was clipped by 5 bases and J by 8 bases, with 24 bases between them.

This clonotype has a handful of counts. The chain employs TRBV19 and TRBJ2-1, with 8 bases aligning to TRBD2. The V segment lost 5 bases and the J segment 10 bases; nucleotides outside the gene matches: 10. Per the germline V gene, CDR1 is LNHDA and CDR2 is SQIVND (reference sequence). The CDR3 spans 14 residues. Here the CDR3 DNA reads TGTGCCAGTAGTCTGGGACTAGGGACAAGGGAGCAGTTCTTC. Its protein product is CASSLGLGTREQFF. The full variable domain, its missing parts supplied by reference TRBV19 and TRBJ2-1, is DGGITQSPKYLFRKEGQNVTLSCEQNLNHDAMYWYRQDPGQGLRLIYYSQIVNDFQKGDIAEGYSVSREKKESFPLTVTSAQKNPTAFYLCASSLGLGTREQFFGPGTRLTVL.

As for this clonotype: A read error may explain this, as a much larger clone is one base away. The genes are TRBV20-1 and TRBJ2-7; a possible D gene is TRBD2 (5 bases). CDR1 and CDR2 from the germline V gene are DFQATT and SNEGSKA (reference sequence). The CDR3 spans 13 residues. The CDR3, as DNA: TGCAGTGCTAGAAGATCTAGCACCTACGGGCAGTACTTC. Translation gives CSARRSSTYGQYF.

This clonotype has at least ten counts. This chain links TRBV19 with TRBJ1-1, with a weak D call TRBD1 (6 bases). Looked up from germline, CDR1 is LNHDA and CDR2 is SQIVND (reference sequence). This CDR3 comprises 15 residues. V was shortened by 3 bases and J by 2 bases, with 13 bases between the two germline ends. This CDR3 reads CASSISPGVNTEAFF. CDR3 in DNA: TGTGCCAGTAGTATTTCCCCAGGGGTAAACACTGAAGCTTTCTTT.

This sequence joins TRBV7-3 and TRBJ2-3, with D unclear. Germline V gives CDR1 SGHTA, CDR2 FQGTGA. The V end was cut by 8 bases, the J end by 7 bases, with 13 bases between. This CDR3 region has 12 residues. CDR3 nucleotides: TGTGCCAGCGGCGACCCACCCAATACGCAGTATTTT. It specifies CASGDPPNTQYF.

At least ten counts were recorded for this clonotype. The chain carries TRBV4-2 and TRBJ1-2; the D is unclear. The CDR3 runs to 14 residues. Germline V lookup: CDR1 LGHNA, CDR2 YNFKEQ. The V end lost 0 bases, the J end lost 6 bases, and 11 bases lay between the germline ends. In DNA form, the CDR3 reads TGTGCCAGCAGCCAAGATTACGGTAGTGATGGCTACACCTTC. Its protein product is CASSQDYGSDGYTF.

On this clonotype itself: One end of the junction does not line up with germline, which may come from a read error. This sequence joins TRBV20-1 and TRBJ2-3, with D maybe TRBD1 (6 bases). Germline CDR1 DFQATT, CDR2 SNEGSKA (reference sequence). The CDR3 is 13 residues long. CDR3: CSARNGDTDPQYF. CDR3 in DNA: TGCAGTGCTAGAAACGGGGACACAGATCCGCAGTATTTT.

Many counts were recorded for this clonotype. This rearrangement joins TRBV20-1 to TRBJ1-1; D is perhaps TRBD1 (5 bases). Trimming took off 4 bases at V and 1 base at J, with 22 bases between the two ends. Germline V gene data show CDR1 as DFQATT and CDR2 as SNEGSKA (reference sequence). The CDR3 is made up of 17 amino acids. CDR3 residues: CSAKGIIGVSANTEAFF. CDR3 DNA: TGCAGTGCTAAGGGGATAATTGGGGTTTCAGCGAACACTGAAGCTTTCTTT.